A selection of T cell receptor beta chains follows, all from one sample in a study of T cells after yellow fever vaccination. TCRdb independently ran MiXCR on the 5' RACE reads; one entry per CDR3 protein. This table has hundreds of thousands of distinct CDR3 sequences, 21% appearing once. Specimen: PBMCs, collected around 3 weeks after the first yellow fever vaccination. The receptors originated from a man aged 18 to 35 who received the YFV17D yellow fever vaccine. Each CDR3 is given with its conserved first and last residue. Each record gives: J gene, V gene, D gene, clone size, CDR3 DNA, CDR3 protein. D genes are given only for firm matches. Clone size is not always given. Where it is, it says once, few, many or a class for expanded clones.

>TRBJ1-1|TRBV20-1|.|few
TGCAGTGCTACCCTTGGGGTCATCGGAGCTTTCTTT
CSATLGVIGAFF
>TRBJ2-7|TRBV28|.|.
TGTGCCAGCGGGGTAACCCCTTCCTACGAGCAGTACTTC
CASGVTPSYEQYF
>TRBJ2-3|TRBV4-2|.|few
TGTGCCAGCAGCCAACGGGGTCGGACAGATACGCAGTATTTT
CASSQRGRTDTQYF
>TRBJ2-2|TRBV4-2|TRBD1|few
TGTGCCAGCAGCCAGGAGACAGGGGAGCCCGGGGAGCTGTTTTTT
CASSQETGEPGELFF
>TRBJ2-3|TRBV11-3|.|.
TGTGCCAGCAGCGGAGGACTCGGGGAGGTAGATACGCAGTATTTT
CASSGGLGEVDTQYF
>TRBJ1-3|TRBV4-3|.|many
TGCGCCAGCAGCCAAGATCGCAGAAGCGACACCATATATTTT
CASSQDRRSDTIYF
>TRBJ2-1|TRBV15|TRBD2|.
TGTGCCACCAGCAGGAGCGGGGGGGCCTACAATGAGCAGTTCTTC
CATSRSGGAYNEQFF
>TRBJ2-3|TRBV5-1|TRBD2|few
TGCGCCAGCAGCTCGCTAGCGGGAATCACAGATACGCAGTATTTT
CASSSLAGITDTQYF
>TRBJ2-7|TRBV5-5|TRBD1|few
TGTGCCAGCAGCTTGGAGACAGGGTTTATTTTC
CASSLETGFIF
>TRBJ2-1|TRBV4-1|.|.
TGCGCCAGCAGCCAGGGGGCGGCTGGAGGGGGCTACAATGAGCAGTTCTTC
CASSQGAAGGGYNEQFF
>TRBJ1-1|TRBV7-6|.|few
TGTGCCAGCAGACGTGGGTCTGGCACTGAAGCTTTCTTT
CASRRGSGTEAFF
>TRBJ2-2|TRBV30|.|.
TGTGCCTGGAGTGAAACCGGGGAGCTGTTTTTT
CAWSETGELFF
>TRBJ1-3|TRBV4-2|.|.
TGTGCCAGCAGCCAGGACGGGGGAAACACCATATATTTT
CASSQDGGNTIYF
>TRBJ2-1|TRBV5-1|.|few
TGCGCCAGCAGCTTGGTACCAACCTCCTACAATGAGCAGTTCTTC
CASSLVPTSYNEQFF
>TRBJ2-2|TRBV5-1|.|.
TGCGCCAGCAGCACTCAGGGGAACACCGGGGAGCTGTTTTTT
CASSTQGNTGELFF
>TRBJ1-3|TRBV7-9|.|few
TGTGCCAGCAGACCTAAGTTTCGGGTAGGACGAAACACCATATATTTT
CASRPKFRVGRNTIYF
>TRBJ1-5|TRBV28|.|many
TGTGCCAGCAGTTGGGGCAATCAGCCCCAGCATTTT
CASSWGNQPQHF
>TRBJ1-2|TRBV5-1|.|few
TGCGCCAGCAGCTTGGGGCCGCCGGACTATGGCTACACCTTC
CASSLGPPDYGYTF
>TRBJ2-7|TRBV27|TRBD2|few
TGTGCCAGCAGTTTCGGTAGCGGGGGTCTCCACTTC
CASSFGSGGLHF
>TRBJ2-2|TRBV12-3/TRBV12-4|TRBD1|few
TGTGCCAGCACCAACCGGGACAGCGATAACACCGGGGAGCTGTTTTTT
CASTNRDSDNTGELFF
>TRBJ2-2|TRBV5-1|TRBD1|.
TGCGCCAGCAGAGGGACAGGGGGCATCACCGGGGAGCTGTTTTTT
CASRGTGGITGELFF
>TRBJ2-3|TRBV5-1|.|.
TGCGCCAGCAGCTTGTATGGGAGCACAGATACGCAGTATTTT
CASSLYGSTDTQYF
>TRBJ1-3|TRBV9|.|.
TGTGCCAGCAGCGTAGATCAAGGGATTCTCGGTGGAAACACCATATATTTT
CASSVDQGILGGNTIYF
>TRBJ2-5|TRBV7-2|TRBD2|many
TGTGCCAGCAGCTTCGGACTAGCCCAAGAGACCCAGTACTTC
CASSFGLAQETQYF
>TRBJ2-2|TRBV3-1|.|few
TGTGCCAGCAGCCCGAGGGGGATTCCCGGGGAGCTGTTTTTT
CASSPRGIPGELFF
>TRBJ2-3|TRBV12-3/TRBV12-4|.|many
TGTGCCAGCAGTTGGCAGGGGTACACAGATACGCAGTATTTT
CASSWQGYTDTQYF
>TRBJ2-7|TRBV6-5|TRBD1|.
TGTGCCAGCAGTTACCCAGGGGGAAAGGGCCACGAGCAGTACTTC
CASSYPGGKGHEQYF
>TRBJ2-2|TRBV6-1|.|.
TGTGCCAGCAGCTCGGACCCTGGGCGGGTTATCCCCGGGGAGCTGTTTTTT
CASSSDPGRVIPGELFF
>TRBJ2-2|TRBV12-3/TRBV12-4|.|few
TGTGCCAGCAGTTTTTGGACCTCCACGAACACCGGGGAGCTGTTTTTT
CASSFWTSTNTGELFF
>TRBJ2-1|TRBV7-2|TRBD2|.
TGTGCCAGCAGCTTAGCCCCCTCTAGCGGGGGGGCCCGTGAGCAGTTCTTC
CASSLAPSSGGAREQFF
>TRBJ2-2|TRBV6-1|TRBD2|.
TGTGCCAGCAGGGGGAGGGAGCACGGGGAGCTGTTTTTT
CASRGREHGELFF
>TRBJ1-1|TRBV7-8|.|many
TGTGCCAGCAGCGTAGACCTGAGCACTGAAGCTTTCTTT
CASSVDLSTEAFF
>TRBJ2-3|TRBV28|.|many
TGTGCCAGCAGCTATGTCAGCACAGATACGCAGTATTTT
CASSYVSTDTQYF
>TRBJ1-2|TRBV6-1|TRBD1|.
TGTGCCAGCAGCCTAATCTACGACAGGGAGAGATATGGCTACACCTTC
CASSLIYDRERYGYTF
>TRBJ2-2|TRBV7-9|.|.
TGTGCCAGCACCCCAGTCGACACCGGGGAGCTGTTTTTT
CASTPVDTGELFF
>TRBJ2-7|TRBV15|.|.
TGTGCCACCCAGAAAGTTGGGGCTTTGATGTACGAGCAGTACTTC
CATQKVGALMYEQYF
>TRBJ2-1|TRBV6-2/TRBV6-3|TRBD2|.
TGTGCCACCTTGGGGGCTAGCGGGTCCGACAATGAGCAGTTCTTC
CATLGASGSDNEQFF
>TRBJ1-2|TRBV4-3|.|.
TGCGCCAGCAGCCAAGATCTGACCCTTTCTGCTAACTATGGCTACACCTTC
CASSQDLTLSANYGYTF
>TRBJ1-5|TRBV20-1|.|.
TGCAGTGCTAGAGAACAGGGCCAATATAGCAATCAGCCCCAGCATTTT
CSAREQGQYSNQPQHF
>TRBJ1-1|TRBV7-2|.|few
TGTGCCAGCAGCTTCTGGACGGGGAACACTGAAGCTTTCTTT
CASSFWTGNTEAFF
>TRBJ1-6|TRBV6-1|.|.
TGTGCCAGCGGGCGGAGCTCCTATAATTCACCCCTCCACTTT
CASGRSSYNSPLHF
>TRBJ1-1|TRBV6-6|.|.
TGTGCCAGCAGTTTACCAGAGGGGGAAGCTTTCTTT
CASSLPEGEAFF
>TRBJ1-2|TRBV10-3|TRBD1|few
TGTGCCATCAGTGAGTCCCCGGGACAGGGAGATGGCTACACCTTC
CAISESPGQGDGYTF